These T cell receptor beta chains were read from a single sample in a study of PD-1 blockade in classical Hodgkin lymphoma. Here immunoSEQ multiplex PCR was the method, and the copy in TCRdb shows in-frame clones only, minus some. Among about 96,000 clones listed, about 92% were seen once. The sequences come from peripheral blood mononuclear cells (PBMCs), collected before the fourth cycle of nivolumab. Source of these receptors: a human donor with classical Hodgkin lymphoma. Each CDR3 is given without its conserved first and last residue. Some rows mark clone size as missing; the rest say once, few, many or name a class of expanded clone.

abundance: .
v_gene: TRBV11-3
j_gene: TRBJ2-7
CDR3aa: ASSLAHGPRYEQY

abundance: .
v_gene: TRBV6-1
j_gene: TRBJ1-2
CDR3aa: ASSENRAVYGYT

abundance: once
v_gene: TRBV5-4
j_gene: TRBJ2-3
CDR3aa: ASSPSGGRSTDTQY

abundance: .
v_gene: TRBV6-4
j_gene: TRBJ2-3
CDR3aa: ASSGWGSSTDTQY

abundance: .
v_gene: TRBV6-5
j_gene: TRBJ1-1
CDR3aa: ASSDGTPNTEAF

abundance: .
v_gene: TRBV6-1
j_gene: TRBJ1-5
CDR3aa: ASSETGGYNQPQH

abundance: .
v_gene: TRBV5-4
j_gene: TRBJ1-3
CDR3aa: ASSSHRGSGNTIY

abundance: .
v_gene: TRBV6-5
j_gene: TRBJ1-4
CDR3aa: ASRPGTRGEKLF

abundance: .
v_gene: TRBV7-2
j_gene: TRBJ2-2
CDR3aa: ASSIPSAGELF

abundance: .
v_gene: TRBV18
j_gene: TRBJ1-3
CDR3aa: ASSPSSRGAGNTIY

abundance: .
v_gene: TRBV20-1
j_gene: TRBJ2-3
CDR3aa: SARPGDTQY

abundance: once
v_gene: TRBV19
j_gene: TRBJ2-7
CDR3aa: ASSTRGSRYEQY

abundance: few
v_gene: TRBV9
j_gene: TRBJ1-5
CDR3aa: ASSLTGDQPQH

abundance: .
v_gene: TRBV19
j_gene: TRBJ2-5
CDR3aa: ASRVDSQETQY

abundance: .
v_gene: TRBV5-4
j_gene: TRBJ2-7
CDR3aa: ASSSPGMGGGRQY

abundance: .
v_gene: TRBV28
j_gene: TRBJ2-7
CDR3aa: ASSLGGVPYEQY

abundance: .
v_gene: TRBV29-1
j_gene: TRBJ1-2
CDR3aa: SVDTSGTDYGYT

abundance: .
v_gene: TRBV9
j_gene: TRBJ2-1
CDR3aa: ASSRTGSSYNEQF